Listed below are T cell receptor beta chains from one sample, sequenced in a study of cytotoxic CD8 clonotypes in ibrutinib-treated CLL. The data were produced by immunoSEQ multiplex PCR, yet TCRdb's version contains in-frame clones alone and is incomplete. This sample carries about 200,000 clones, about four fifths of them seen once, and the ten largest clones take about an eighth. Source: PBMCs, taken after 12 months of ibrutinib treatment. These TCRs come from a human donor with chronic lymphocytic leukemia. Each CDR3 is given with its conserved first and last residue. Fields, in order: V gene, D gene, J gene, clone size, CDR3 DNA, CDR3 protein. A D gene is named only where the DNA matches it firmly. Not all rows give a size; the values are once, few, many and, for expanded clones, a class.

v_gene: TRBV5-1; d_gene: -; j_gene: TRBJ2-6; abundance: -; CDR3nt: TGCGCCAGCAGCTTTGGGTCGGCCTGGAGCTCTGGGGCCAACGTCCTGACTTTC; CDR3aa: CASSFGSAWSSGANVLTF
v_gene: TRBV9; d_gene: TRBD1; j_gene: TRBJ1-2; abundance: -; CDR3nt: TGTGCCAGCAGCGCCGACGACAGGGATAATGACTACACCTTC; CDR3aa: CASSADDRDNDYTF
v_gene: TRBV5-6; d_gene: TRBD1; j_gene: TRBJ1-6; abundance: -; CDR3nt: TGTGCCAGCAGCGCACCGGGACAGGGACATTCACCCCTCCACTTT; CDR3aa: CASSAPGQGHSPLHF
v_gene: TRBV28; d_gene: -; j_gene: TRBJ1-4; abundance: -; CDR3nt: TGTGCCACCCAGGGAGTTGCAACTAATGAAAAACTGTTTTTT; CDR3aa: CATQGVATNEKLFF
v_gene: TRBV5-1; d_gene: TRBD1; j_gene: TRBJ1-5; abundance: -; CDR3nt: TGCGCCAGCAGCTTGGGGGGACAGGGAAGCAATCAGCCCCAGCATTTT; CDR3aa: CASSLGGQGSNQPQHF
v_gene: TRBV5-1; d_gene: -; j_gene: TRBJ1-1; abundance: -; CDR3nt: TGCGCCAGCAGCTTGGCCGGGACGAACACTGAAGCTTTCTTT; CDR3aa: CASSLAGTNTEAFF
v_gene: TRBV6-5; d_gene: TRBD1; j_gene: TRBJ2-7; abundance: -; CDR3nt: TGTGCCAGCAACCTCGACAGGGGCGGCGAGCAGTACTTC; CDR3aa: CASNLDRGGEQYF
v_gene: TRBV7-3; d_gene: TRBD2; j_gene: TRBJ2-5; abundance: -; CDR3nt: TGTGCCAGCAGCATAAACGGGGGGGCCGAGACCCAGTACTTC; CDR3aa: CASSINGGAETQYF
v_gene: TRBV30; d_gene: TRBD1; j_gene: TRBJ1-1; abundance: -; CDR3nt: TGTGCCTGGAGAGGTGCGGGACAGGGTGTTGAAGCTTTCTTT; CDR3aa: CAWRGAGQGVEAFF
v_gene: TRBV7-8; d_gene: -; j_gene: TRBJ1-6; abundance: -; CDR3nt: TGTGCCAGCAGCGAAGGGCCGGGTAACAATTCACCCCTCCACTTT; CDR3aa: CASSEGPGNNSPLHF
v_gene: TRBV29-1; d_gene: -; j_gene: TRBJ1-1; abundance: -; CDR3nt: TGCAGCGTTGTATCTTGGGGTACTGAAGCTTTCTTT; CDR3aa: CSVVSWGTEAFF
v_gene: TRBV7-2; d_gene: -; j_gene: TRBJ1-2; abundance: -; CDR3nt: TGTGCCAGCAGCTTCCTTTGGGGTGGCTACACCTTC; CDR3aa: CASSFLWGGYTF
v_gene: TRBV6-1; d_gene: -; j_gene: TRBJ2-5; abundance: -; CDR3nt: TGTGCCAGCAGTGAAAGCCAGGTGGGGACCCAGTACTTC; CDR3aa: CASSESQVGTQYF
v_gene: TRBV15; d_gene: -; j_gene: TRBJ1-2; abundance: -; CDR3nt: TGTGCCACCAGCAGAGATCATGAGACGGCCCCATATGGCTACACCTTC; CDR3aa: CATSRDHETAPYGYTF
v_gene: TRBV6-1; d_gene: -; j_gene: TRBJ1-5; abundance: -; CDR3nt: TGTGCCAGCAGTGAAGCGGGTCGGGCAGGAGGACAGCCCCAGCATTTT; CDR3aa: CASSEAGRAGGQPQHF
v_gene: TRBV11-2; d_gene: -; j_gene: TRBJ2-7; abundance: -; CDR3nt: TGTGCCAGCAGCTTCCGGGACACGGCCTACGAGCAGTACTTC; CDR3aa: CASSFRDTAYEQYF
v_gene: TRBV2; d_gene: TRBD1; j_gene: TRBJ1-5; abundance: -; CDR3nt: TGTGCCAGCAGTGCGACAGGGGGGAATCAGCCCCAGCATTTT; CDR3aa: CASSATGGNQPQHF
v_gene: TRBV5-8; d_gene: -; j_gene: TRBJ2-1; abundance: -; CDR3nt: TGTGCCAGCAGCTTGTCGGCAGGGTTTTACAATGAGCAGTTCTTC; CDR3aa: CASSLSAGFYNEQFF
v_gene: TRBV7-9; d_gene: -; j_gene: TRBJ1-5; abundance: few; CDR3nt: TGTGCCAGCAGCTTAGGGCGAGACCAGCCCCAGCATTTT; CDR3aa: CASSLGRDQPQHF
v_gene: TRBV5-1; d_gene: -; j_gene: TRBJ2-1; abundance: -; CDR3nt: TGCGCCAGCCGTGCCTTGGCGGCGTTGGGTGAGCAGTTCTTC; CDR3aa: CASRALAALGEQFF
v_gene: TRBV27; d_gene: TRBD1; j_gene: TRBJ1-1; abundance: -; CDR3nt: TGTGCCAGCAGTCGGGACAGTGGGGAGTTCACTGAAGCTTTCTTT; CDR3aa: CASSRDSGEFTEAFF
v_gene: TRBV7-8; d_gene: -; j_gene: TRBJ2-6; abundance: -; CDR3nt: TGTGCCAGCAGCTTAGCCTTACACCGCTCTGGGGCCAACGTCCTGACTTTC; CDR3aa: CASSLALHRSGANVLTF
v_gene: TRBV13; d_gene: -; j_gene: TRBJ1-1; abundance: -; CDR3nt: TGTGCCAGCAGCGGGGCGGGGGGCGACACTGAAGCTTTCTTT; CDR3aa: CASSGAGGDTEAFF
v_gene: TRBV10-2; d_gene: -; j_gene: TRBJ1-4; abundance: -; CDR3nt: TGCGCCAGCCATGGAGGAGTGGATGAAAAACTGTTTTTT; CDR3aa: CASHGGVDEKLFF
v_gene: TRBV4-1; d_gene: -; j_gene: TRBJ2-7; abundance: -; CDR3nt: TGCGCCAGCAGCCAATACGAATGGCGGGACTACGAGCAGTACTTC; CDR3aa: CASSQYEWRDYEQYF
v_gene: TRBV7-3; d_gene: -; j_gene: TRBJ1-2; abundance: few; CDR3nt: TGTGCCAGCAGCTCGAGAGGTGGCTATGGCTACACCTTC; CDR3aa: CASSSRGGYGYTF
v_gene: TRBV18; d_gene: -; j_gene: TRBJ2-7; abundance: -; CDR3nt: TGTGCCAGCTCACCACCGTCTCTCGGGGGCTCCTACGAGCAGTACTTC; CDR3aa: CASSPPSLGGSYEQYF
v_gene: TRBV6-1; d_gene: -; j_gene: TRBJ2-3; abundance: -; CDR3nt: TGTGCCAGCAGTGGGGGTAAGGGCACGGGCACAGATACGCAGTATTTT; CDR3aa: CASSGGKGTGTDTQYF
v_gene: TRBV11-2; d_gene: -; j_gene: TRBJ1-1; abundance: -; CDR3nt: TGTGCCAGCAGCTTGGGACGGATACAGAAGAACACTGAAGCTTTCTTT; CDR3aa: CASSLGRIQKNTEAFF
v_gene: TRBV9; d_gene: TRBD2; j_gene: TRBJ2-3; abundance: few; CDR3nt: TGTGCCAGCAGCGTAGAAGATACGCGGGGGGGCATTACAGATACGCAGTATTTT; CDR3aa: CASSVEDTRGGITDTQYF
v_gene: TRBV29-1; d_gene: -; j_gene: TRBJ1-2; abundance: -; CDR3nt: TGCAGCGTTGAAGTCAAAACGCCCGGGGGTTGGGGCTACACCTTC; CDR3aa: CSVEVKTPGGWGYTF
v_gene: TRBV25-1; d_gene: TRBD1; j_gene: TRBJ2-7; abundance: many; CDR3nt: TGTGCCAGCAGTGAGAGGGGGCCCGAGCAGTACTTC; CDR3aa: CASSERGPEQYF
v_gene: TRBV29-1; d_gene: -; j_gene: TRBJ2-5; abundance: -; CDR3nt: TGCAGCGCGAGACTAGTACAGACCCAGTACTTC; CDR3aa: CSARLVQTQYF
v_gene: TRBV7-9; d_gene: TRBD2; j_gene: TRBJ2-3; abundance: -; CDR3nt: TGTGCCAGCAGCGGGAGGGTCGGGGATACGCAGTATTTT; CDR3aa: CASSGRVGDTQYF
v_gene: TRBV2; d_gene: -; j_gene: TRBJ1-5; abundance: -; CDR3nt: TGTGCCAGCAGGTGGAGGGGCAATCAGCCCCAGCATTTT; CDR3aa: CASRWRGNQPQHF
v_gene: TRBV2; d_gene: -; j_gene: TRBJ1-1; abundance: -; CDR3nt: TGTGCCAGCAGTGCGGGGGGGGCCGGCTATGTGGCTTTCTTT; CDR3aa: CASSAGGAGYVAFF
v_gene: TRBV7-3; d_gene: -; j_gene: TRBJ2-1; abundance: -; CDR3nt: TGTGCCAGCAGCCCAGGGACTCACAATGAGCAGTTCTTC; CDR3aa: CASSPGTHNEQFF
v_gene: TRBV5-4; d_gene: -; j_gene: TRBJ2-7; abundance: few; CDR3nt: TGTGCCAGCAGCTTGGGATCGGCTTCCTACGAGCAGTACTTC; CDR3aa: CASSLGSASYEQYF
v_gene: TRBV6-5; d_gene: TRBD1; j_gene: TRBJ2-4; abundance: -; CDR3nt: TGTGCCAGCAGTTACTCACCCCGGGACAGGTCGGACTTC; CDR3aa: CASSYSPRDRSDF
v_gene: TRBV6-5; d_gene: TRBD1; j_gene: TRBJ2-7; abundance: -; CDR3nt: TGTGCCAGCAGAATACAGGGGGCCTACGAGCAGTACTTC; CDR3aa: CASRIQGAYEQYF
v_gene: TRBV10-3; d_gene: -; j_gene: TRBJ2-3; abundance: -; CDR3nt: TGTGCCAGCACCCCGGGCGCAGATACGCAGTATTTT; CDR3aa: CASTPGADTQYF
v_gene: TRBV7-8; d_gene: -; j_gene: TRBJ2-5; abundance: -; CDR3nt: TGTGCCAGCAGAACTATCGGCAGGGCCAAGGGGGAGACCCAGTACTTC; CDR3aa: CASRTIGRAKGETQYF
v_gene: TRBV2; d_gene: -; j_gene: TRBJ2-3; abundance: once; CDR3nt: TGTGCCAGCGGTGAAGTTTCCACAGATACGCAGTATTTT; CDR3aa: CASGEVSTDTQYF
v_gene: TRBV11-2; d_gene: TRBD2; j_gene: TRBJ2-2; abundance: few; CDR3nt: TGTGCCAGCAGCTTTACTAGCGGGGGTATGGTCTCCGGGGAGCTGTTTTTT; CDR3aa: CASSFTSGGMVSGELFF
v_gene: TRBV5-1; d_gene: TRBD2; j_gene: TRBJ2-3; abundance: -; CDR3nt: TGCGCCAGCAGGAGCGGGGGGACAGATACGCAGTATTTT; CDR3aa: CASRSGGTDTQYF
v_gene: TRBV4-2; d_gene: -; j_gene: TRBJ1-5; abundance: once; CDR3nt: TGTGCCAGCAGCCAAGATACGGCAGTTAATCAGCCCCAGCATTTT; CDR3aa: CASSQDTAVNQPQHF
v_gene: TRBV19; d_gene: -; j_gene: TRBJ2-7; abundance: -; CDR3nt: TGTGCCAGTAGTATAGAGGGCACGTCCTACGAGCAGTACTTC; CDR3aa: CASSIEGTSYEQYF
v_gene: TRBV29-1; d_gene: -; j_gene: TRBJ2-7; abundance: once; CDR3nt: TGCAGCGTTGGCTTTACCTACGAGCAGTACTTC; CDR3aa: CSVGFTYEQYF
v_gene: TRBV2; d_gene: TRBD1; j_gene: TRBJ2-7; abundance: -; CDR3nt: TGTGCCAGCAGGGATCATCCGGGACAGGGCTCCTACGAGCAGTACTTC; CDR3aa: CASRDHPGQGSYEQYF
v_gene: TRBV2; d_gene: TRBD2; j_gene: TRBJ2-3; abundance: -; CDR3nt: TGTGCCAGCAGTGAAGCCTGGCTAGCGGAGAACACAGATACGCAGTATTTT; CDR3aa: CASSEAWLAENTDTQYF
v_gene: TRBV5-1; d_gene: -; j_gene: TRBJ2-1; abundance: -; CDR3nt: TGCGCCAGCAGCGTATCCGGGACCCTTAATGGCTATGAGCAGTTCTTC; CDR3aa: CASSVSGTLNGYEQFF
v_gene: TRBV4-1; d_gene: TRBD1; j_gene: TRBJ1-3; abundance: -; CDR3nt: TGCGCCAGCAGTTGGACAGGGAAAGCTCCTGGAAACACCATATATTTT; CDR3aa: CASSWTGKAPGNTIYF
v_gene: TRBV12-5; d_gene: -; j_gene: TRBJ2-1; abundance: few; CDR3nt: TGTGCTAGTGGTTTGATCCTACGGGACCTCCGGAAAGGTAGCTCCTACAATGAGCAGTTCTTC; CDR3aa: CASGLILRDLRKGSSYNEQFF
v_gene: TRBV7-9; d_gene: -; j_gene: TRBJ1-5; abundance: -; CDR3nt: TGTGCCAGCAGCTCCTCTCTGGATCAGCCCCAGCATTTT; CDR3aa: CASSSSLDQPQHF